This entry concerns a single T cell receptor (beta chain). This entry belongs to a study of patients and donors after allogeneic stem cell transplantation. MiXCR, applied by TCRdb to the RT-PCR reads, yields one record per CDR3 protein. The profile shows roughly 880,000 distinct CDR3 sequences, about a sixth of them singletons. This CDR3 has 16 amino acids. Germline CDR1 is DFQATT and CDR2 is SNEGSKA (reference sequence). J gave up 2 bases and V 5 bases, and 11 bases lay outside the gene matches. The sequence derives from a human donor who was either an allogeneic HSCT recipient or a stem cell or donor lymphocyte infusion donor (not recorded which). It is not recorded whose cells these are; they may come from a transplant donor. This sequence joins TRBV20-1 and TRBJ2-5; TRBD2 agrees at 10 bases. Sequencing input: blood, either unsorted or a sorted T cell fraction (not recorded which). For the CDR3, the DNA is TGCAGTGCTTCGGAACTAGCGGGGAAACATCAAGAGACCCAGTACTTC. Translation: CSASELAGKHQETQYF.